This T cell receptor beta chain is drawn from a study of shared clonotypes between healthy human individuals. CDR3 length: 17 residues. Trimming shortened V by 3 bases and J by 3 bases, and 18 bases separated the two germline ends. Germline loops: CDR1 KGHSH, CDR2 LQKENI. Each subset's genomic DNA was shared equally among a number of immunoSEQ plates. Only in-frame clones appear in the TCRdb table, and some are missing; sequencing was by immunoSEQ multiplex PCR. The table has some 2,500,000 clones, 85% to 95% seen once. Sequenced material: naive CD4+ T cells from PBMCs. This sample's subset: CD45RA+ positively selected. The V call is TRBV18, the J call TRBJ1-3; perhaps TRBD1 as D (5 bases). The receptor comes from a man between 18 and 29 years old in good health. Some clones in this sample may be carry-over from other donors' samples. CDR3 DNA sequence: TGTGCCAGCTCACCCTCTATGGGGGAGCGAAGTGGAAACACCATATATTTT. Amino acids: CASSPSMGERSGNTIYF. Full variable domain (missing parts from reference TRBV18 and TRBJ1-3): NAGVMQNPRHLVRRRGQEARLRCSPMKGHSHVYWYRQLPEEGLKFMVYLQKENIIDESGMPKERFSAEFPKEGPSILRIQQVVRGDSAAYFCASSPSMGERSGNTIYFGEGSWLTVV.